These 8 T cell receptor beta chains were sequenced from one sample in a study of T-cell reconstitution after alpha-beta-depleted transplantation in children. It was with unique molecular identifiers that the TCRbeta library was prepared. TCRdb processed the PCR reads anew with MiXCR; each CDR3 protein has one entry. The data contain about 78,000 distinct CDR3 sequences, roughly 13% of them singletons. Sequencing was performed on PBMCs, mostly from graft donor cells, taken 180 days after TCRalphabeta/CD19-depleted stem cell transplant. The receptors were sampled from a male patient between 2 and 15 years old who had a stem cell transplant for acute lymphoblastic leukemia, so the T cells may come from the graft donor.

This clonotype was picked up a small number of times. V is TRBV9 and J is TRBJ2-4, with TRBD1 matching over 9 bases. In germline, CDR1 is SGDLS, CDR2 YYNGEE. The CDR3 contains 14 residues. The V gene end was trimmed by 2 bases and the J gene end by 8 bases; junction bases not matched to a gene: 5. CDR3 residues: CASSVRQGEDIQYF. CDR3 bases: TGTGCCAGCAGCGTCCGACAGGGGGAGGACATTCAGTACTTC.

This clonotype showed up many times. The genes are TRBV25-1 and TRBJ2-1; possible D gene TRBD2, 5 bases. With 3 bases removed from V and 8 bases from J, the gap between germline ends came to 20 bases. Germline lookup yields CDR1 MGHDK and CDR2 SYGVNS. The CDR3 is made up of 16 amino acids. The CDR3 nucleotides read TGTGCCAGCAGTGAGTCTGTAGGTCGACTAATGGATGAGCAGTTCTTC. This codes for CASSESVGRLMDEQFF.

The CDR3 DNA reads TGTGCCAGCAGCTTAGCTCCGCTTGGGGAAGAGACCCAGTACTTC. Its protein is CASSLAPLGEETQYF. This chain links TRBV7-9 with TRBJ2-5; D is ambiguous. Looked up from germline, CDR1 is SEHNR and CDR2 is FQNEAQ (reference sequence). The CDR3 has 15 amino acids. Trimming took 0 bases from V and 3 from J, leaving 11 bases between them.

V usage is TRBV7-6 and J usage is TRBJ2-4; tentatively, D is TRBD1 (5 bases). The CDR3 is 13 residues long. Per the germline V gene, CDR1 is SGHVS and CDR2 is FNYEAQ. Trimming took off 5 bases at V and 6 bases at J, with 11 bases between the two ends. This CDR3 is CASSHGHRNIQYF. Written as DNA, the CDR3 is TGTGCCAGCAGCCACGGACACCGAAACATTCAGTACTTC.

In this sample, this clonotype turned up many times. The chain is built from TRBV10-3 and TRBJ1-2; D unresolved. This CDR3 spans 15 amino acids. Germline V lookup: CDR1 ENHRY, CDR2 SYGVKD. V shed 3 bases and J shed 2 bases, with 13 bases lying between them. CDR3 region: CAISEKGRANYGYTF. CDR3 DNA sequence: TGTGCCATCAGTGAAAAAGGGAGAGCCAACTATGGCTACACCTTC.

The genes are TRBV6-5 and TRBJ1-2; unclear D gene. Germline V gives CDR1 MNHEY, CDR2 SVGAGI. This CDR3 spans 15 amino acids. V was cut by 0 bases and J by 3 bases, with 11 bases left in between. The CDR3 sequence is CASSYSSDTYYGYTF. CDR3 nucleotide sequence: TGTGCCAGCAGTTACTCGTCCGACACTTACTATGGCTACACCTTC.

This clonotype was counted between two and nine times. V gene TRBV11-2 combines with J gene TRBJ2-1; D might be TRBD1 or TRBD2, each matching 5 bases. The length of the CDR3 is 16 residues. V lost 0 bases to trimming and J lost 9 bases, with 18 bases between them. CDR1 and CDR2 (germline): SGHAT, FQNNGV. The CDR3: CASSLEVGTPSSEQFF. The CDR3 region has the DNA TGTGCCAGCAGCTTAGAAGTAGGGACCCCTAGTAGTGAGCAGTTCTTC.

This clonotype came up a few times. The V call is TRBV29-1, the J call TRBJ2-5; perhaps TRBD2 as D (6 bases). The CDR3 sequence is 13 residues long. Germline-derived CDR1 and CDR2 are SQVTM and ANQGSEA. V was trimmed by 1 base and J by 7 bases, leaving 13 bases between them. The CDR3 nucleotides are TGCAGCGTTGAAGTGGACCGCGGGGTGACCCAGTACTTC. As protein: CSVEVDRGVTQYF.